The 26 T cell receptor beta chains reported below all come from one sample, sequenced in a study of T cell responses to AZD1222 COVID-19 vaccine (dated by TCRdb to 2020 to 2023). The sample's time point label, decoded: about 28 days (+/-7) after the second vaccine dose. Libraries were made using the immunoSEQ multiplex PCR assay. TCRdb carries this immuneACCESS record with in-frame sequences only. Its versions omit some clonotypes, under half of them owing to an unresolved V gene in the studies checked, with the rest unexplained. This sample comprises 180,000 or so clones, roughly 90% of them detected only once. The top ten constitute approximately 1.7% of the sample. The sample here was peripheral blood, taken 28 days after the second AZD1222 dose. Receptor source: an adult who received the AZD1222 COVID-19 vaccine.

V gene TRBV4-3 combines with J gene TRBJ2-3, with 12 bases aligning to TRBD2. The CDR3 covers 16 residues. Germline V lookup: CDR1 LGHNA, CDR2 YSLEER. The junction had 2 bases not matched to a gene; V was cut back by 0 bases and J by 4 bases. CDR3 coding DNA: TGCGCCAGCAGCCAAGAACCTAGCGGGGGGGCAGATACGCAGTATTTT. This codes for CASSQEPSGGADTQYF.

The chain links TRBV3-1 (or the pseudogene TRBV3-2) to TRBJ2-1, with D maybe TRBD2 (6 bases). The CDR3 consists of 16 residues. Germline values: CDR1 LGHDT, CDR2 YNNKEL (reference sequence). V lost 0 bases to trimming and J lost 3 bases, with 12 bases between them. Written as DNA, the CDR3 is TGTGCCAGCAGCCAAGATGCGCGGGGACTCTACAATGAGCAGTTCTTC. Protein: CASSQDARGLYNEQFF.

This chain uses TRBV5-1 with TRBJ2-1; TRBD2 agrees at 8 bases. The CDR3 covers 15 residues. V lost 4 bases, J lost 8 bases, and 11 bases stayed unmatched. Looked up from germline, CDR1 is SGHRS and CDR2 is YFSETQ. For the CDR3, the DNA is TGCGCCAGCAGCGCCGTAGCGGGAATTAGCCATGAGCAGTTCTTC. It translates to CASSAVAGISHEQFF.

This chain connects TRBV5-1 to TRBJ2-3; the match to TRBD2 covers 7 bases. This CDR3 spans 16 amino acids. Per germline, CDR1 SGHRS and CDR2 YFSETQ. The ends lost 0 bases at V and 2 bases at J; junction bases unmatched: 6. The CDR3 DNA reads TGCGCCAGCAGCTTGGTCCTAGCGGTGACCACAGATACGCAGTATTTT. Its protein product is CASSLVLAVTTDTQYF.

The chain links TRBV5-4 to TRBJ1-1; a weak D match, TRBD1 (5 bases). CDR3 length: 15 amino acids. Trimming pared 4 bases from V and 2 bases from J, leaving 15 bases between. Germline lookup yields CDR1 SGHNT and CDR2 YYREEE (reference sequence). CDR3 coding DNA: TGTGCCAGCAGCCCACTGAGGACATCTAACACTGAAGCTTTCTTT. Translation: CASSPLRTSNTEAFF.

This clone was observed a single time. This chain connects TRBV30 to TRBJ1-5, with a weak D call TRBD1 (5 bases). The CDR3 is 15 amino acids. Trimming removed 5 bases from V and 0 bases from J, with 14 bases in between. Per germline, CDR1 GTSNPN and CDR2 SVGIG (reference sequence). The CDR3 nucleotides are TGTGCCTGGGGTAGGAGGGGAACTAGCAATCAGCCCCAGCATTTT. Encoded protein: CAWGRRGTSNQPQHF.

There are a few counts of this clone. The chain's CDR3 is CASSRRGGSEAFF. CDR3 DNA: TGTGCCAGCAGCCGACGCGGAGGGTCTGAAGCTTTCTTT. The chain couples TRBV7-9 to TRBJ1-1; the D is unclear. The V end lost 5 bases, the J end lost 6 bases, and 13 bases lay between the germline ends. Germline lookup yields CDR1 SEHNR and CDR2 FQNEAQ (reference sequence). This CDR3 region has 13 residues.

V and J are TRBV15 and TRBJ2-3; TRBD2 might be the D (5 bases). The CDR3 has 15 residues. The V gene's germline CDR1 is LNHNV and CDR2 YYDKDF (reference sequence). V was shortened by 0 bases and J by 4 bases, with 11 bases between the two germline ends. CDR3 loop: CATSRDGEGADTQYF. The CDR3 nucleotides read TGTGCCACCAGCAGAGATGGCGAGGGCGCAGATACGCAGTATTTT.

The rearrangement links TRBV3-1 (or the pseudogene TRBV3-2) to TRBJ1-1, with D perhaps matching TRBD1 (6 bases). This CDR3 comprises 13 residues. Germline-derived CDR1 and CDR2 are LGHDT and YNNKEL (reference sequence). Deletions cut 0 bases from V and 6 bases from J, with 8 bases between. The CDR3 reads CASSQDYRAEAFF. The CDR3 nucleotides are TGTGCCAGCAGCCAAGACTACAGGGCTGAAGCTTTCTTT.

This sequence joins TRBV19 and TRBJ1-5; D call uncertain. Trimming left V 6 bases short and J 0 bases short, with 21 bases between. Germline CDR1 is LNHDA and CDR2 is SQIVND (reference sequence). The CDR3 sequence is 18 residues long. CDR3 bases: TGTGCCAGTAGCTCAAGAGTTTCCCCGGGTTATAGCAATCAGCCCCAGCATTTT. As protein: CASSSRVSPGYSNQPQHF. Looking up the rest from reference TRBV19 and TRBJ1-5 gives the full variable domain: DGGITQSPKYLFRKEGQNVTLSCEQNLNHDAMYWYRQDPGQGLRLIYYSQIVNDFQKGDIAEGYSVSREKKESFPLTVTSAQKNPTAFYLCASSSRVSPGYSNQPQHFGDGTRLSIL.

A note on this clone: Other DNA sequences in the same sample also yield this CDR3. The V and J genes are TRBV29-1 and TRBJ1-2, with 11 nucleotides matching TRBD1. J lost 8 bases, V lost 6 bases, and 2 bases had no gene match. The CDR3 is 11 amino acids. Germline V CDR1 and CDR2: SQVTM, ANQGSEA. The CDR3 sequence is CSVGQGGGYTF. CDR3 DNA: TGCAGCGTGGGACAGGGGGGCGGCTACACCTTC.

V gene TRBV7-2 combines with J gene TRBJ2-7; D gene uncertain. The V end was cut by 5 bases, the J end by 1 base, with 18 bases between. CDR1 is SGHTA and CDR2 is FQGNSA in the germline V gene. The CDR3 length is 16 residues. CDR3 in amino acids: CASSLWSEARSYEQYF. Written as DNA, the CDR3 is TGTGCCAGCAGCCTTTGGTCCGAGGCACGGTCCTACGAGCAGTACTTC. Full variable domain (remainder filled in from reference TRBV7-2 and TRBJ2-7): GAGVSQSPSNKVTEKGKDVELRCDPISGHTALYWYRQSLGQGLEFLIYFQGNSAPDKSGLPSDRFSAERTGGSVSTLTIQRTQQEDSAVYLCASSLWSEARSYEQYFGPGTRLTVT.

The J gene is TRBJ2-4, the V gene TRBV12-3 or TRBV12-4; D tentatively fits TRBD1 or TRBD2 (5 bases each). This CDR3 spans 12 amino acids. Between the trimmed V and J ends, which lost 6 bases and 9 bases, there was a span of 12 bases. CDR3 sequence reads: CASSRGRGIQYF. The CDR3 region has the DNA TGTGCCAGCAGCCGGGGACGCGGCATTCAGTACTTC.

The rearrangement joins TRBV19 to TRBJ1-5; TRBD1 matches 11 bases. The germline CDR1 and CDR2 sequences are LNHDA and SQIVND (reference sequence). The CDR3 has 17 residues. After removal of 1 base from V and 2 bases from J, the junction contained 4 bases not matched to a gene. CDR3: CASSIGTGGEGNQPQHF. The CDR3 bases are TGTGCCAGTAGTATAGGGACAGGGGGCGAGGGCAATCAGCCCCAGCATTTT. Based on the CDR3 plus reference TRBV19 and TRBJ1-5, the full variable domain is DGGITQSPKYLFRKEGQNVTLSCEQNLNHDAMYWYRQDPGQGLRLIYYSQIVNDFQKGDIAEGYSVSREKKESFPLTVTSAQKNPTAFYLCASSIGTGGEGNQPQHFGDGTRLSIL.

This clone was picked up one time. The rearrangement links TRBV7-2 to TRBJ2-5; D might be TRBD1 or TRBD2, each matching 6 bases. The CDR3 consists of 15 residues. V was pared by 2 bases and J by 1 base, with 11 bases between. Germline CDR1 reads SGHTA; CDR2 reads FQGNSA. The CDR3 loop reads CASSLFRGRQETQYF. The CDR3 region has the DNA TGTGCCAGCAGCTTATTTCGGGGGCGCCAAGAGACCCAGTACTTC.

The J gene is TRBJ2-7, the V gene TRBV27; unclear D gene. V lost 2 bases and J lost 2, with 7 bases in between. The length of the CDR3 is 13 residues. CDR1 and CDR2 (germline): MNHEY, SMNVEV (reference sequence). CDR3 nucleotides: TGTGCCAGCAGTTTAGGGTCGACCTACGAGCAGTACTTC. This gives the protein CASSLGSTYEQYF.

This clone is a singleton in its sample. The chain combines TRBV27 with TRBJ2-3, with 7 bases that match TRBD1. Trimming removed 6 bases from V and 2 bases from J; junction bases left unmatched: 8. Germline V gene lookup returns CDR1 MNHEY and CDR2 SMNVEV (reference sequence). The CDR3 has 15 amino acids. This CDR3 reads CASSRQGPSTDTQYF. As DNA, the CDR3 is TGTGCCAGCAGCAGACAGGGACCGTCCACAGATACGCAGTATTTT.

The gene calls are TRBV7-8 and TRBJ1-1, with D uncertain. Germline V gene sequence: CDR1 SGHVS, CDR2 FQNEAQ. The CDR3 consists of 11 residues. The V and J ends lost 2 bases and 7 bases respectively, with 5 bases between them. The DNA of the CDR3 is TGTGCCAGCAGCTTACACATTGAAGCTTTCTTT. This codes for CASSLHIEAFF.

The chain links TRBV27 to TRBJ2-5; possible D gene TRBD2, 5 bases. This CDR3 is 14 amino acids long. Germline values: CDR1 MNHEY, CDR2 SMNVEV (reference sequence). The germline V and J ends were trimmed by 6 bases and 2 bases, with 13 bases remaining between them. Here the CDR3 reads CASSPGGLQETQYF. The CDR3 DNA follows: TGTGCCAGCAGCCCGGGCGGGTTGCAAGAGACCCAGTACTTC.

The V gene is TRBV5-1, the J gene TRBJ2-6; D is possibly TRBD1 or TRBD2 (6 bases each). CDR1 SGHRS and CDR2 YFSETQ come from the germline V gene. This CDR3 contains 17 residues. The V end lost 4 bases, the J end lost 3 bases, and 17 bases lay between the germline ends. CDR3 nucleotide sequence: TGCGCCAGCAGCCTGGTACTCGGGGGCTTTGGGGCCAACGTCCTGACTTTC. This encodes CASSLVLGGFGANVLTF.

The V gene is TRBV2, the J gene TRBJ1-1; D not certain. The V gene's germline CDR1 is SNHLY and CDR2 FYNNEI. This CDR3 spans 13 amino acids. V gave up 6 bases and J gave up 1 base, with 9 bases separating them. The CDR3, as DNA: TGTGCCAGCAGGGGAGGGAGGAACACTGAAGCTTTCTTT. It codes for CASRGGRNTEAFF.

The gene calls are TRBV7-2 and TRBJ1-5; a possible D gene is TRBD1 (6 bases). Germline CDR1 SGHTA, CDR2 FQGNSA. The V and J ends lost 2 bases and 6 bases respectively, with 11 bases between them. The CDR3 has 14 amino acids. This CDR3 reads CASSLTGTSQPQHF. The CDR3 bases are TGTGCCAGCAGCTTAACAGGGACGAGTCAGCCCCAGCATTTT.

J is TRBJ2-7 and V is TRBV11-2; TRBD2 is a possible D gene (5 bases). The V end lost 3 bases, the J end lost 6 bases, and 12 bases lay between the germline ends. The CDR3 sequence is 13 residues long. Per the germline V gene, CDR1 is SGHAT and CDR2 is FQNNGV. As DNA, the CDR3 is TGTGCCAGCAGCTTTCATCGGACTGTCGAGCAGTACTTC. Protein product: CASSFHRTVEQYF.

The J gene is TRBJ2-1, the V gene TRBV4-1; 11 positions match TRBD2. Trimming took 0 bases from V and 8 from J; bases not matched to a gene: 9. Germline V gene data show CDR1 as MGHRA and CDR2 as YSYEKL. The CDR3 is 17 residues long. Here the CDR3 DNA reads TGCGCCAGCAGCCAAGATTTAGCGGGAGGGCCTACGTATGAGCAGTTCTTC. Its protein product is CASSQDLAGGPTYEQFF.

This CDR3 reads CASKIQGVNTEAFF. CDR3 DNA: TGTGCCAGCAAAATACAGGGGGTGAACACTGAAGCTTTCTTT. The chain has TRBV2 and TRBJ1-1; 8 positions agree with TRBD1. The germline CDR1 and CDR2 sequences are SNHLY and FYNNEI. V lost 7 bases to trimming and J lost 0 bases; unmatched junction nucleotides: 4. The CDR3 is made up of 14 amino acids.

The chain links TRBV6-6 to TRBJ1-1, with D possibly being TRBD1 (6 bases). The V end was cut by 5 bases, the J end by 4 bases, with 14 bases between. The germline V gene encodes CDR1 MNHNY and CDR2 SVGAGI (reference sequence). The CDR3 is made up of 14 amino acids. The CDR3 spells CASSKGGGSTEAFF. The CDR3 DNA reads TGTGCCAGCAGTAAAGGGGGTGGGAGCACTGAAGCTTTCTTT.